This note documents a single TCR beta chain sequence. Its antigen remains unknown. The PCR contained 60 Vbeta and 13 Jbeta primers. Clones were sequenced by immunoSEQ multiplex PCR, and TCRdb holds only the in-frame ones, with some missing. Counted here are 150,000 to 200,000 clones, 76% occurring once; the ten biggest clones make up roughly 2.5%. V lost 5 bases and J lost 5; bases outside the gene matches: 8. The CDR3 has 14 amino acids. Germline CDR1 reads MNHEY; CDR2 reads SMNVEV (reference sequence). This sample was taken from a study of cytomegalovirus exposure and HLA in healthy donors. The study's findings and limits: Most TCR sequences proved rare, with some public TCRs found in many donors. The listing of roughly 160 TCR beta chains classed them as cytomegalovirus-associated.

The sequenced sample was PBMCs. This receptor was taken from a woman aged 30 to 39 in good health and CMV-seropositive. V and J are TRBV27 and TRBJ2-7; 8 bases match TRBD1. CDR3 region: CASSPRTGLDEQYF. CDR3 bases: TGTGCCAGCAGTCCCCGGACAGGGCTCGACGAGCAGTACTTC.